The sequence of this T cell receptor beta chain was determined in a study of response to subunit inactivated influenza vaccine. Overall study findings and caveats: T cells newly recruited by each seasonal influenza vaccination are few, the authors suggested.

V was trimmed by 0 bases and J by 2 bases, leaving 11 bases between them. The V gene's germline CDR1 is SGHRS and CDR2 YFSETQ. The CDR3 contains 15 residues. Regarding this clonotype: As yet, its antigen is unknown.

MiXCR, applied by TCRdb to the RT-PCR reads, yields one record per CDR3 protein. The sample records hundreds of thousands of distinct CDR3 sequences, 9% to 15% being singletons. The origin of this receptor is a man aged 45-65 years who received an inactivated influenza vaccine. The genes are TRBV5-1 and TRBJ2-5; no definite D call. This specimen consisted of non-naive T cells sorted from PBMCs, obtained 14 days before vaccination. CDR3 in amino acids: CASSLAPSLQETQYF. The DNA of the CDR3 is TGCGCCAGCAGCTTGGCCCCATCGTTACAAGAGACCCAGTACTTC.